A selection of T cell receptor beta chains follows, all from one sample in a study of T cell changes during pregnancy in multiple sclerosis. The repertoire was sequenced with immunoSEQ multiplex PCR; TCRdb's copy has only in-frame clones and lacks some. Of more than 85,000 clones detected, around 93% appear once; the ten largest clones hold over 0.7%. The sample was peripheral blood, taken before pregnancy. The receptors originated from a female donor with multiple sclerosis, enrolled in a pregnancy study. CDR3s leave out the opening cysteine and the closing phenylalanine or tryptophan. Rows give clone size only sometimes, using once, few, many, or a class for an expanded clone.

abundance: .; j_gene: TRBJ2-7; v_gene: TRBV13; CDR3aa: ASSLRGRDSYEQY
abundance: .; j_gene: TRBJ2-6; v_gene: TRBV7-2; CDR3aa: ASSLVGRGYRAGANVLT
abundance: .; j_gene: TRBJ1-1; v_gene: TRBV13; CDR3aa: ASSYTTTGQDTEAF
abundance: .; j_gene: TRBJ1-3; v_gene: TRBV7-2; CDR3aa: ASSLMGRTLGNTIY
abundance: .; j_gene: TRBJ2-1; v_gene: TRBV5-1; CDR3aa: ASSFRGDDEQF
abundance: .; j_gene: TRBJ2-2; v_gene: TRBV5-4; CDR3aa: ASSLSSGPTGELF
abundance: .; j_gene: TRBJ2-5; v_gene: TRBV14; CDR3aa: ASSQPGLAGRVQETQY
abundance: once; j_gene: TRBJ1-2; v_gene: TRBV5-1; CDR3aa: ASSPRGPADGYT
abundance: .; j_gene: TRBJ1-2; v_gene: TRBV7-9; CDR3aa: ASSLSGGSAYGYT
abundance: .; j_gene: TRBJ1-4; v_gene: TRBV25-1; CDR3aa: ASSALGRGEKLF
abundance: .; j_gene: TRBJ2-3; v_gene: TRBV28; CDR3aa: ASSLSGDGTDTQY
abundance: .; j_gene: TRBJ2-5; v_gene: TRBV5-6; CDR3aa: ASSFDRRSRETQY
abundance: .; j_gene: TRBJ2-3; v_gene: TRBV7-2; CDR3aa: ASGLAGAGDTQY
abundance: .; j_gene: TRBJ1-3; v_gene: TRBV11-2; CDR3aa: ASSWKQGASGNTIY
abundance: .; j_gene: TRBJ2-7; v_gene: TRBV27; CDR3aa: ASSSRSYEQY
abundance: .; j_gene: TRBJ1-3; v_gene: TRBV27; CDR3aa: ASSQGNSGNTIY
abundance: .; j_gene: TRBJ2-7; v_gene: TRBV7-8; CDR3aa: ASSFAGGYEQY
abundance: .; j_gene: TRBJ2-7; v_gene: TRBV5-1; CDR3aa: ASSWGVAGDYEQY
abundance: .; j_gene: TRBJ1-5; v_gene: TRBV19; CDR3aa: ASSINEGGNQPQH
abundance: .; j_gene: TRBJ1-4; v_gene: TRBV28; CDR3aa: ASSLSAPGKLNEKLF
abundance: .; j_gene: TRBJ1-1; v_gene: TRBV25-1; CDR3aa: ASSGRGRTEAF
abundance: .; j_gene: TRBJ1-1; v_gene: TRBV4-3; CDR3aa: ASSHGSTMNTEAF
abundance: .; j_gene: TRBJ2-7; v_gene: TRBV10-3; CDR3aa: AISEGSSYEQY
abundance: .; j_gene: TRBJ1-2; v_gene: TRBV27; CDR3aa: ASSLVRGGGYT
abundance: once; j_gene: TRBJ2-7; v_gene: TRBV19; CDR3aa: ASTPSFDTSYEQY
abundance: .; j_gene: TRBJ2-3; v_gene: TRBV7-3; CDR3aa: ASSPTSGNLDTQY
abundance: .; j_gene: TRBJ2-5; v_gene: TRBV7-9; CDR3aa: ASSLSSRDQY
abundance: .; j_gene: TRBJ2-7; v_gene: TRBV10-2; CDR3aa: ASSELAGAGEQY
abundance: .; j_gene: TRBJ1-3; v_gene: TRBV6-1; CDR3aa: ASINEASGNTIY
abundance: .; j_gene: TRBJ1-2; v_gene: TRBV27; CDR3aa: ASSLVAGNYGYT
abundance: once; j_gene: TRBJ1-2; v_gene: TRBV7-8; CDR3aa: ASSPFAAAYGYT
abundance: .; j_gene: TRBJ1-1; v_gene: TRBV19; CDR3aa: ASTAEENTEAF
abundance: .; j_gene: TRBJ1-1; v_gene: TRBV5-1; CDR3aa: ASSLVPDRNPTEAF
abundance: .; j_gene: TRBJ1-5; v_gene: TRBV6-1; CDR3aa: ASSEQGLNQPQH
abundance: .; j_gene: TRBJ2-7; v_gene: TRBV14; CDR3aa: ACGQGPYEQY
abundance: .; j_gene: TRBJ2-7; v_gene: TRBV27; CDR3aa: ASSLWTGSYEQY
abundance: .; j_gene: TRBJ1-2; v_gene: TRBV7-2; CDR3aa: ASSLVWEDGYT
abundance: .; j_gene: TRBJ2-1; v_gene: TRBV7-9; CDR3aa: ASSLGTGHYNEQF
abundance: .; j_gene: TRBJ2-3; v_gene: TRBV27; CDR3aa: ASSLLGARTDTQY
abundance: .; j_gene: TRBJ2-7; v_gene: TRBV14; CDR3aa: ASSHAGTGYEQY
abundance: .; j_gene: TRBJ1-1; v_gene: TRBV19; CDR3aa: ASRSRGGRIENTEAF
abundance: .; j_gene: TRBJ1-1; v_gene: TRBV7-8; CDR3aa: ASSSGLGPGGGEAF
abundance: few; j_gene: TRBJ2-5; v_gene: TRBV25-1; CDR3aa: ASKLLPTGQQETQY
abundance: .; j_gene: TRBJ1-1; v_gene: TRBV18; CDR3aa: ASSPKGLLNTEAF
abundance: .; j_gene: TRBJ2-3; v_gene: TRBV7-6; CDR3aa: ASSPVPGVDRADTQY
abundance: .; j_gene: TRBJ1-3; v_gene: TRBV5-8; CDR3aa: ASSVFTGTGNTIY
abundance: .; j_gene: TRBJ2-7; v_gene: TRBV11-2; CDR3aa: ASSLSAGGFYEQY
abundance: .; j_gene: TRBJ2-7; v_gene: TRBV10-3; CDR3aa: AISDLGQAYEQY
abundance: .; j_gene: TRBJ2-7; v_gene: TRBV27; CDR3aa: ASSFGTGGYEQY
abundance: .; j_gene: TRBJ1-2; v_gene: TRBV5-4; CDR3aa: ASSPVVGQGKNGYT
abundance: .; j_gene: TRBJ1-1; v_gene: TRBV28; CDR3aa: ASSPYRTGGKTF
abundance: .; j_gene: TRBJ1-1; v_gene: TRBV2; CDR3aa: ASSEVPDRVDTEAF
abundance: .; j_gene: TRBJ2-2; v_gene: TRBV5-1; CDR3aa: ASSLAVRGRPGELF